Shown below are 19 T cell receptor beta chains from a single sample sequenced in a study of blood T cell repertoires in COVID-19. Assay used: immunoSEQ multiplex PCR; TCRdb lists only in-frame clones, some missing. Of more than 200,000 clones in the sample, more than 75% were seen once. The specimen sequenced was PBMCs or T cells enriched from blood (not recorded which). These receptor sequences come from a woman between 50 and 59 years old who had recovered from COVID-19.

The J gene is TRBJ2-2, the V gene TRBV5-1, with 11 positions matching TRBD1. Germline CDR1 is SGHRS and CDR2 is YFSETQ. After removal of 2 bases from V and 8 bases from J, the junction contained 2 bases not matched to a gene. This CDR3 contains 14 residues. The CDR3 DNA follows: TGCGCCAGCAGCTTCGGGACAGGGGGAGGGGAGCTGTTTTTT. Translated: CASSFGTGGGELFF.

The chain joins TRBV2 to TRBJ1-5; no reliable D call. Looked up from germline, CDR1 is SNHLY and CDR2 is FYNNEI. Trimming cost V 4 bases and J 4 bases, with 14 bases left between them. This CDR3 is built from 15 residues. Here the CDR3 reads CASSGAGRSNQPQHF. The DNA of the CDR3 is TGTGCCAGCAGTGGCGCAGGTAGGTCGAATCAGCCCCAGCATTTT.

The chain is built from TRBV6-5 and TRBJ2-1; D call uncertain. Germline lookup yields CDR1 MNHEY and CDR2 SVGAGI. The germline V and J ends were trimmed by 3 bases and 5 bases, with 11 bases remaining between them. The CDR3 length is 14 residues. The CDR3 sequence is CASSYDVRDNEQFF. The CDR3 DNA is TGTGCCAGCAGTTATGATGTTCGCGACAATGAGCAGTTCTTC.

The rearrangement uses TRBV9 and TRBJ2-1, with 11 bases fitting TRBD2. After removal of 4 bases from V and 5 bases from J, the junction contained 8 bases not matched to a gene. CDR1 and CDR2 (germline): SGDLS, YYNGEE. The CDR3 consists of 16 residues. The CDR3 is CASSSSLGLADNEQFF. In DNA, the CDR3 is TGTGCCAGCAGCTCCTCACTGGGACTAGCGGACAATGAGCAGTTCTTC.

J is TRBJ1-6 and V is TRBV25-1, with D possibly matching TRBD1 (5 bases). The CDR3 spans 17 residues. Germline CDR1 and CDR2: MGHDK and SYGVNS. V lost 2 bases and J lost 1, with 12 bases in between. The CDR3 protein is CASSELEGESYNSPLHF. CDR3 DNA sequence: TGTGCCAGCAGTGAACTCGAAGGGGAATCCTATAATTCACCCCTCCACTTT.

The V call is TRBV10-3, the J call TRBJ2-3; TRBD2 matches 11 bases. Germline V gene data show CDR1 as ENHRY and CDR2 as SYGVKD. J was trimmed by 3 bases and V by 10 bases; bases with no gene match: 18. The length of the CDR3 is 18 residues. In DNA, the CDR3 is TGTGCCACACGAAACGGCGTGACTAGCGGGATACTAACAGATACGCAGTATTTT. Amino acid sequence: CATRNGVTSGILTDTQYF.

The rearrangement links TRBV4-1 to TRBJ2-5; possible D gene TRBD1, 5 bases. V lost 5 bases and J lost 4, with 14 bases in between. CDR1 MGHRA and CDR2 YSYEKL come from the germline V gene. This CDR3 has 14 amino acids. In nucleotides, the CDR3 is TGCGCCAGCAGCGAAGGGGCAGGGATAGAGACCCAGTACTTC. It specifies CASSEGAGIETQYF.

The rearrangement joins TRBV30 to TRBJ2-7, with TRBD1 identical over 9 bases. Per germline, CDR1 GTSNPN and CDR2 SVGIG (reference sequence). The CDR3 totals 14 residues. Trimming at V came to 4 bases and at J to 4 bases, leaving 8 bases not matched to a gene. CDR3 amino acids: CAWNAGTGTYEQYF. The CDR3 DNA reads as TGTGCCTGGAACGCCGGGACAGGGACATACGAGCAGTACTTC.

This chain connects TRBV4-2 to TRBJ2-5; 13 bases are a match to TRBD2. V was pared by 0 bases and J by 4 bases, with 5 bases of the junction left unmatched. Germline V CDR1 and CDR2: LGHNA, YNFKEQ. This CDR3 spans 17 amino acids. CDR3 in amino acids: CASSQDLGLAGRETQYF. The CDR3 region has the DNA TGTGCCAGCAGCCAAGATTTGGGACTAGCGGGAAGAGAGACCCAGTACTTC.

The chain uses TRBV29-1 and TRBJ2-3; 8 bases are shared with TRBD2. CDR3 length equals 14 residues. V shed 7 bases, J shed 6 bases, and the junction held 12 bases outside the gene matches. Germline V gives CDR1 SQVTM, CDR2 ANQGSEA. CDR3 sequence: CSAPAAGGSDTQYF. In nucleotides, the CDR3 is TGCAGCGCCCCCGCTGCGGGAGGTTCGGATACGCAGTATTTT.

V gene TRBV5-1 combines with J gene TRBJ1-5; D is possibly TRBD1 (5 bases). The germline V gene has CDR1 SGHRS and CDR2 YFSETQ. This CDR3 spans 13 amino acids. Trimming cost V 0 bases and J 4 bases, with 5 bases left between them. Here the CDR3 reads CASSLGTNQPQHF. CDR3 nucleotides: TGCGCCAGCAGCTTGGGGACAAATCAGCCCCAGCATTTT.

The chain recombines TRBV4-1 with TRBJ1-5, with 8 positions matching TRBD1. CDR3 length: 15 amino acids. Per the germline V gene, CDR1 is MGHRA and CDR2 is YSYEKL. With 5 bases clipped from V and 7 bases from J, the junction kept 10 bases outside the gene matches. CDR3 bases: TGCGCCAGCAGCAAAGGGACAGGCGGTGGACAGCCCCAGCATTTT. Residues: CASSKGTGGGQPQHF.

The chain uses TRBV4-2 and TRBJ1-1, with D perhaps matching TRBD1 (6 bases). The CDR3 length is 15 residues. V lost 0 bases to trimming and J lost 0 bases, with 8 bases between them. The germline gives CDR1 LGHNA, CDR2 YNFKEQ. This CDR3 reads CASSQEGALNTEAFF. The CDR3 coding sequence is TGTGCCAGCAGCCAAGAGGGGGCTCTGAACACTGAAGCTTTCTTT.

The gene calls are TRBV2 and TRBJ1-1; 11 nucleotides align to TRBD1. The length of the CDR3 is 14 residues. CDR1 is SNHLY, CDR2 FYNNEI, per germline. V shed 6 bases, J shed 6 bases, and the junction held 6 bases outside the gene matches. CDR3 in amino acids: CASRGDRGKSEAFF. DNA for the CDR3: TGTGCCAGCAGGGGGGACAGGGGGAAGTCTGAAGCTTTCTTT. The full variable domain, with the rest looked up from reference TRBV2 and TRBJ1-1, is EPEVTQTPSHQVTQMGQEVILRCVPISNHLYFYWYRQILGQKVEFLVSFYNNEISEKSEIFDDQFSVERPDGSNFTLKIRSTKLEDSAMYFCASRGDRGKSEAFFGQGTRLTVV.

This sequence joins TRBV5-8 and TRBJ1-5; TRBD1 might be the D (5 bases). Trimming cost V 5 bases and J 2 bases, with 11 bases left between them. Germline V gives CDR1 SGHTS, CDR2 YDEGEE. This CDR3 comprises 14 residues. CDR3 bases: TGTGCCAGCAGTCCCAGGGTGGGCAATCAGCCCCAGCATTTT. Translating gives CASSPRVGNQPQHF.

The chain joins TRBV30 to TRBJ1-1; tentatively, D is TRBD1 (5 bases). CDR3 length equals 14 residues. V was cut by 1 base and J by 0 bases, with 9 bases left in between. The germline gives CDR1 GTSNPN, CDR2 SVGIG (reference sequence). The CDR3 loop reads CAWSAGRVNTEAFF. In nucleotides, the CDR3 is TGTGCCTGGAGTGCGGGCAGGGTGAACACTGAAGCTTTCTTT. Full variable domain (outside the CDR3, taken from reference TRBV30 and TRBJ1-1): SQTIHQWPATLVQPVGSPLSLECTVEGTSNPNLYWYRQAAGRGLQLLFYSVGIGQISSEVPQNLSASRPQDRQFILSSKKLLLSDSGFYLCAWSAGRVNTEAFFGQGTRLTVV.

The chain links TRBV4-2 to TRBJ2-1; 7 bases are a match to TRBD2. The CDR3 has 13 amino acids. Germline CDR1 LGHNA, CDR2 YNFKEQ. With 4 bases clipped from V and 5 bases from J, the junction kept 2 bases outside the gene matches. DNA for the CDR3: TGTGCCAGCAGCCGACTAGCTGACAATGAGCAGTTCTTC. It encodes CASSRLADNEQFF.

This clone was counted between two and nine times. The junction and the germline gene differ at one end; a read error may be behind it. V and J are TRBV29-1 and TRBJ1-2, with 8 bases lining up with TRBD1. This CDR3 is built from 14 residues. The germline gives CDR1 SQVTM, CDR2 ANQGSEA. The CDR3 bases are TGCAGCGTTGAAGATCAGGCAGGGGGCTATAGCTACACCTTC. It encodes CSVEDQAGGYSYTF.

The V and J genes are TRBV5-4 and TRBJ2-1; possible D gene TRBD2, 5 bases. V dropped 6 bases and J dropped 7 bases, with 14 bases sitting between them. CDR3 size: 13 residues. Germline CDR1 SGHNT, CDR2 YYREEE (reference sequence). The CDR3 loop reads CASTRPGRNEQFF. The CDR3 DNA follows: TGTGCCAGCACCCGCCCGGGAAGGAATGAGCAGTTCTTC.